The TCR beta chain under discussion was sequenced for a study of T cell responses to AZD1222 COVID-19 vaccine. Study conclusions and caveats: It should be noted that donors were predominantly white British and more often female, and clonal diversity was possibly underestimated.

This CDR3 spans 16 amino acids. Deletions cut 0 bases from V and 5 bases from J, with 13 bases between. Germline values: CDR1 LGHDT, CDR2 YNNKEL (reference sequence). Clones were read by immunoSEQ multiplex PCR, and TCRdb kept only the in-frame ones, dropping some. The table includes about 120,000 clones, around nine tenths detected once. As concerns this clone: Its antigen is unknown.

The sequence derives from an adult in good health. Sequencing used peripheral blood, obtained on day 0 of AZD1222 vaccination. The chain has TRBV3-1 (or the pseudogene TRBV3-2) and TRBJ2-2, with D unclear. The CDR3 nucleotides are TGTGCCAGCAGCCAAGATTTTGGTGTAGGGACCGGGGAGCTGTTTTTT. This encodes CASSQDFGVGTGELFF.